The 23 T cell receptor beta chains below were found in one sample sequenced in a study of vaccination effects on CD4 cells after COVID-19. CD4+ T cells were isolated after about nine days of culture. According to PCR results, the person was infected with SARS-CoV-2 between March and December 2020. Participants were vaccinated with two doses of either the BNT162b2 or mRNA-1273 vaccine. Only in-frame clones appear in the TCRdb table, and some are missing; sequencing was by immunoSEQ multiplex PCR. In the table there are about 34,000 clones, 75% of which are singletons. Their target antigens are unknown. Specimen: CD4+ T cells from PBMCs cultured without peptide, collected after COVID-19 vaccination. These receptors were obtained from a human donor who had a prior SARS-CoV-2 infection.

This sequence joins TRBV4-2 and TRBJ1-3, with TRBD1 as a possible D gene (6 bases). From germline, CDR1 is LGHNA and CDR2 YNFKEQ. Trimming stripped 0 bases from V and 0 bases from J, with 6 bases between. The CDR3 is 15 amino acids. CDR3: CASSQETGSGNTIYF. CDR3 DNA: TGTGCCAGCAGCCAAGAGACAGGCTCTGGAAACACCATATATTTT.

This chain links TRBV14 with TRBJ2-7, with 7 bases identical to TRBD1. Germline V gives CDR1 SGHDN, CDR2 FVKESK. This CDR3 is 16 amino acids long. The J segment lost 4 bases and the V segment lost 0 bases, leaving 9 bases of the junction unmatched. DNA for the CDR3: TGTGCCAGCAGCCAAGATATGGACAGGCGGACATACGAGCAGTACTTC. As protein: CASSQDMDRRTYEQYF.

This clone was found a few times. CDR3 DNA: TGTGCCAGCAGCTTAAGAGCGGGAGGTTTTCCTGAGCAGTTCTTC. This sequence encodes CASSLRAGGFPEQFF. The genes are TRBV7-3 and TRBJ2-1, with 9 bases identical to TRBD2. V dropped 1 base and J dropped 9; count of bases not matched to a gene: 7. CDR3 length equals 15 residues. CDR1 is SGHTA, CDR2 FQGTGA, per germline.

The chain uses TRBV2 and TRBJ2-7, with TRBD1 matching 7 bases. Germline CDR1 and CDR2: SNHLY and FYNNEI. V lost 1 base, J lost 0 bases, and 3 bases stayed unmatched. There are 15 residues in the CDR3. The CDR3 DNA reads TGTGCCAGCAGTGAAGTAGGGGACAGCTCCTACGAGCAGTACTTC. Amino acids: CASSEVGDSSYEQYF. The whole variable domain, remainder taken from reference TRBV2 and TRBJ2-7, is EPEVTQTPSHQVTQMGQEVILRCVPISNHLYFYWYRQILGQKVEFLVSFYNNEISEKSEIFDDQFSVERPDGSNFTLKIRSTKLEDSAMYFCASSEVGDSSYEQYFGPGTRLTVT.

This chain uses TRBV15 with TRBJ1-2; 7 positions agree with TRBD1. In germline, CDR1 is LNHNV, CDR2 YYDKDF (reference sequence). Trimming cost V 1 base and J 4 bases; bases outside gene matches: 3. This CDR3 region has 14 residues. CDR3 in amino acids: CATSRGAGGYGYTF. Here the CDR3 DNA reads TGTGCCACCAGCAGAGGAGCAGGGGGCTATGGCTACACCTTC.

The V call is TRBV29-1, the J call TRBJ2-1, with 7 bases aligning to TRBD2. From germline, CDR1 is SQVTM and CDR2 ANQGSEA. V trimming: 1 base; J trimming: 8 bases; junction bases outside the gene matches: 8. This CDR3 comprises 14 residues. CDR3 loop: CSVEGGRGMDEQFF. CDR3 in DNA: TGCAGCGTTGAAGGTGGGAGGGGTATGGATGAGCAGTTCTTC.

The J gene is TRBJ1-2, the V gene TRBV30, with D unresolved. V lost 2 bases to trimming and J lost 7 bases, with 11 bases between them. Germline-derived CDR1 and CDR2 are GTSNPN and SVGIG (reference sequence). CDR3 length equals 12 residues. The CDR3 loop is CAWSPPVGGYTF. The CDR3 DNA sequence: TGTGCCTGGAGTCCTCCCGTGGGTGGCTACACCTTC.

V usage is TRBV7-9 and J usage is TRBJ2-1; the match to TRBD2 covers 14 bases. The CDR3 is made up of 19 amino acids. The V and J ends lost 5 bases and 3 bases, in that order; junction bases with no gene match: 12. Germline values: CDR1 SEHNR, CDR2 FQNEAQ (reference sequence). The CDR3 is CASSPRGRLAGGSYNEQFF. The CDR3 bases are TGTGCCAGCAGCCCCCGGGGTCGACTAGCGGGGGGGAGCTACAATGAGCAGTTCTTC.

This clone occurred a few times. The chain couples TRBV4-3 to TRBJ2-7; weak D call: TRBD1 (7 bases). This CDR3 has 15 residues. Trimming took off 5 bases at V and 3 bases at J, with 17 bases between the two ends. Germline V CDR1 and CDR2: LGHNA, YSLEER. CDR3 nucleotides: TGCGCCAGCAGCGCGGACAGGCGGGGTTACTACGAGCAGTACTTC. Its protein product is CASSADRRGYYEQYF.

V and J are TRBV30 and TRBJ1-4, with 7 bases that match TRBD1. This CDR3 region has 15 residues. The trim removed 2 bases at V and 3 bases at J, leaving 6 bases unmatched. Per the germline V gene, CDR1 is GTSNPN and CDR2 is SVGIG (reference sequence). The CDR3 DNA follows: TGTGCCTGGAGTCGAGGGGGCGCCGCTAATGAAAAACTGTTTTTT. Its protein product is CAWSRGGAANEKLFF. Complete variable domain (other parts from reference TRBV30 and TRBJ1-4): SQTIHQWPATLVQPVGSPLSLECTVEGTSNPNLYWYRQAAGRGLQLLFYSVGIGQISSEVPQNLSASRPQDRQFILSSKKLLLSDSGFYLCAWSRGGAANEKLFFGSGTQLSVL.

The gene calls are TRBV5-8 and TRBJ2-7; D is unclear. CDR3 length: 15 residues. V lost 0 bases and J lost 5, with 15 bases in between. Germline V gives CDR1 SGHTS, CDR2 YDEGEE. This chain's CDR3 is CASSLVSAGSNEQYF. DNA of the CDR3: TGTGCCAGCAGCTTGGTTTCAGCCGGGTCGAACGAGCAGTACTTC. The variable domain in full, with the rest retrieved from reference TRBV5-8 and TRBJ2-7, is EAGVTQSPTHLIKTRGQQATLRCSPISGHTSVYWYQQALGLGLQFLLWYDEGEERNRGNFPPRFSGRQFPNYSSELNVNALELEDSALYLCASSLVSAGSNEQYFGPGTRLTVT.

There are a few counts of this clone. The chain carries TRBV5-1 and TRBJ2-3; D could derive from TRBD1 or TRBD2 (5 bases each). The CDR3 contains 15 residues. Germline CDR1 and CDR2: SGHRS and YFSETQ. The V end was cut by 4 bases, the J end by 6 bases, with 18 bases between. DNA of the CDR3: TGCGCCAGCAGCCCTGGGGGTCCCACGACGGATACGCAGTATTTT. Translating gives CASSPGGPTTDTQYF.

The V gene is TRBV6-5, the J gene TRBJ1-4; TRBD1 is a possible D gene (5 bases). The CDR3 sequence is 14 residues long. Trimming took 2 bases from V and 3 from J, leaving 7 bases between them. Per the germline V gene, CDR1 is MNHEY and CDR2 is SVGAGI. The DNA of the CDR3 is TGTGCCAGCAGTTACGGGGGGGCTAATGAAAAACTGTTTTTT. It translates to CASSYGGANEKLFF.

Only a few counts were recorded for this clone. The rearrangement joins TRBV7-2 to TRBJ2-4; D is unclear. Trimming removed 5 bases from V and 8 bases from J, with 19 bases in between. Germline CDR1 is SGHTA and CDR2 is FQGNSA. There are 15 residues in the CDR3. DNA for the CDR3: TGTGCCAGCAGCCATGGACCCGCAGATGCGGACATTCAGTACTTC. It encodes CASSHGPADADIQYF.

This chain links TRBV6-5 with TRBJ1-4; 7 nucleotides line up with TRBD1. Trimming removed 7 bases from V and 8 bases from J; junction bases left unmatched: 7. Germline V gene lookup returns CDR1 MNHEY and CDR2 SVGAGI. This CDR3 region has 13 residues. The CDR3 nucleotides are TGTGCCAGCAATGGACAGGTGGAGGAAAAACTGTTTTTT. Its translation: CASNGQVEEKLFF.

Only a few counts were recorded for this clone. V gene TRBV7-8 combines with J gene TRBJ2-1; D perhaps matches TRBD1 (6 bases). Trimming stripped 5 bases from V and 7 bases from J, with 12 bases between. The CDR3 extends over 13 amino acids. Germline V lookup: CDR1 SGHVS, CDR2 FQNEAQ. The CDR3 bases are TGTGCCAGCAGCGGTATAGGGGGAAATGAGCAGTTCTTC. This codes for CASSGIGGNEQFF. Combining the CDR3 with reference TRBV7-8 and TRBJ2-1 gives the whole variable domain GAGVSQSPRYKVAKRGQDVALRCDPISGHVSLFWYQQALGQGPEFLTYFQNEAQLDKSGLPSDRFFAERPEGSVSTLKIQRTQQEDSAVYLCASSGIGGNEQFFGPGTRLTVL.

V and J are TRBV2 and TRBJ1-1; D is unresolved. This CDR3 comprises 12 residues. V was trimmed by 8 bases and J by 0 bases, leaving 7 bases between them. The germline gives CDR1 SNHLY, CDR2 FYNNEI. This CDR3 is CASDKLNTEAFF. The CDR3 DNA is TGTGCCAGCGATAAGCTGAACACTGAAGCTTTCTTT.

This rearrangement joins TRBV11-2 to TRBJ2-5, with TRBD2 identical over 7 bases. Germline V gene lookup returns CDR1 SGHAT and CDR2 FQNNGV. V trimming: 4 bases; J trimming: 5 bases; junction bases outside the gene matches: 13. The CDR3 has 16 amino acids. The CDR3 loop is CASSSTSAHPRETQYF. The CDR3 DNA reads as TGTGCCAGCAGCTCCACTAGCGCCCACCCCCGGGAGACCCAGTACTTC.

This chain's CDR3 is CASSDQGAGKSEAFF. CDR3 bases: TGTGCCAGCAGTGACCAGGGGGCGGGGAAAAGTGAAGCTTTCTTT. The chain has TRBV2 and TRBJ1-1; 8 nucleotides agree with TRBD1. The CDR3 consists of 15 residues. V shed 3 bases, J shed 7 bases, and the junction held 10 bases outside the gene matches. CDR1 and CDR2 from the germline V gene are SNHLY and FYNNEI.

V is TRBV6-5 and J is TRBJ2-1; D gene ambiguous. The V end lost 6 bases, the J end lost 2 bases, and 14 bases lay between the germline ends. Germline CDR1 is MNHEY and CDR2 is SVGAGI. CDR3 length: 15 residues. The CDR3 coding sequence is TGTGCCAGCAGGGCCAATATAGCCCCCTACAATGAGCAGTTCTTC. Amino acids: CASRANIAPYNEQFF.

This chain uses TRBV2 with TRBJ1-5; the D gene is possibly TRBD1 (6 bases). Germline values: CDR1 SNHLY, CDR2 FYNNEI. This CDR3 has 16 residues. V was clipped by 11 bases and J by 4 bases, with 24 bases between them. CDR3 in amino acids: CAGNTQGNQNNQPQHF. CDR3 in DNA: TGTGCCGGCAATACTCAGGGGAATCAAAATAATCAGCCCCAGCATTTT.

The rearrangement links TRBV5-1 to TRBJ2-3; D is possibly TRBD2 (5 bases). The CDR3 loop spans 14 amino acids. Per the germline V gene, CDR1 is SGHRS and CDR2 is YFSETQ. V was pared by 4 bases and J by 2 bases, with 11 bases between. The CDR3 sequence: CASSVLVSTDTQYF. DNA of the CDR3: TGCGCCAGCAGCGTACTAGTCTCCACAGATACGCAGTATTTT.

The J gene is TRBJ2-3, the V gene TRBV25-1; 8 bases fit TRBD1. This CDR3 has 15 residues. The germline gives CDR1 MGHDK, CDR2 SYGVNS. V lost 3 bases and J lost 5; bases outside the gene matches: 7. The CDR3 bases are TGTGCCAGCAGTGACGACAGGGGTGGCAGAGATACGCAGTATTTT. It encodes CASSDDRGGRDTQYF.